This T cell receptor (beta chain) was sequenced in a study of tumor-infiltrating lymphocytes in localized non-small cell lung cancer. Libraries were prepared by immunoSEQ multiplex PCR; TCRdb keeps only in-frame clonotypes and omits some of them. This table holds 9,300 or so clones, about 71% found once. The CDR3 extends over 22 amino acids. The germline CDR1 and CDR2 sequences are SNHLY and FYNNEI. Trimming cost V 2 bases and J 0 bases, with 29 bases left between them. This clone was recorded a few times. Sample: uninvolved lung tissue not adjacent to the tumor. This TCR was sampled from a human donor with non-small cell lung cancer. The chain links TRBV2 to TRBJ2-1; D possibly corresponds to TRBD1 (6 bases). The CDR3 bases are TGTGCCAGCAGTGAACCGACTTGGGGGCAGGGATACGGCGGAAGCTCCTACAATGAGCAGTTCTTC. It is translated as CASSEPTWGQGYGGSSYNEQFF.